This note documents a single T cell receptor beta chain sequence. The antigen it recognizes is unknown. There are no base qualities to consult, and no much larger clone falls within one base. Each donor gave one peripheral blood draw, roughly 110 mL on average, collected into heparinised tubes. Using a panel that included CD45RO, CCR7, CD25, CD127, CD95 and CD27, naive, central memory, regulatory and stem cell-like memory CD4+ T cells were sorted on a BD FACSAria II. Purity was above 95% for every sorted population. Right away, PBMCs were isolated by Lymphoprep density gradient centrifugation and were stained directly, with no culture step. To minimize batch effects, samples were stained and sorted in pairs, one healthy donor with one patient per experiment. The data were taken from a study of beta chain features in type 1 diabetes listed by TCRdb under 2018. Regarding the complete study: Mean age, gender distribution, total cell number and subset yield were not different between patients and healthy donors. A total of around 100 million sorted cells were examined across all samples, and RNA yield correlated strongly with the number of cells per subset. In the study, TCRB repertoires of sorted circulating CD4+ T cell subsets from recently diagnosed type 1 diabetes patients were compared with those of matched healthy donors. Whereas all 30 or so donors provided naive and central memory subsets, regulatory and stem cell-like memory subsets were isolated from just 8 patients and roughly 8 healthy donors.

The entire isolated RNA was reverse transcribed using the High Capacity cDNA Reverse Transcription Kit, and thus expressed TCRB transcripts were sequenced. Naive, central memory and regulatory T cell samples underwent deep immunoSEQ sequencing, averaging around 3.7 million total reads per sample. After sorted cells were lysed in RLT buffer, RNA was extracted with DNase-treated RNeasy Micro or Mini kits, with the choice depending on cell number. To prevent cross-contamination, each cell subset was processed individually, whereas patient and healthy donor samples were processed jointly. Using the immunoSEQ multiplex PCR, TCRB sequences were amplified from cDNA into 87-bp fragments spanning the CDR3 region. The amplicons were sequenced using the Illumina HiSeq platform. As for the original processing: Synthetic template baselines were used to correct PCR bias computationally, reads within Hamming distance 2 were collapsed together, and singletons that could not be merged were discarded. Reads were aligned against IMGT so that V, D and J genes, CDR3 length and insertions or deletions at six rearrangement sites could be assigned. Within each subset, clonotype counts were normalized to sorted cell number, after which true diversity and Gini coefficients were computed with the tcR R package. The overlap coefficient, calculated on TCRB nucleotide sequences, was used to measure repertoire sharing. What TCRdb holds here is the immuneACCESS table cut down to in-frame rearrangements. Part of the clones is not present; checked against another copy, under half of the missing clones reflect an unresolved V gene, and the others are unexplained. The V and J calls and clone size were taken over from that table, and D and trimming were inferred from the DNA. Across this sample there are 130,000 to 150,000 clones, with approximately 52% seen only once. The ten largest account for around 0.39% of the sample.

Cut back by 0 bases and 6 bases, the V and J ends lie 8 bases apart. The CDR3 spans 13 residues, from the cysteine through the phenylalanine. The read is trimmed to its CDR3 DNA, 39 bases read in frame from base 1. Reading the germline V gene (reference sequence) gives CDR1 GTSNPN and CDR2 SVGIG. The research as a whole found: Because cDNA rather than genomic DNA was sequenced, highly expressing activated cells could have been over-represented, although no difference in activation and CD3 levels was found between groups. Patients with type 1 diabetes made fewer insertions and deleted more nucleotides at VDJ recombination sites, implying thymic rearrangement abnormalities. PCR may preferentially amplify shorter templates, but because patient and control samples were amplified and corrected together, any resulting skew would affect both groups equally. Type 1 diabetes patients showed a moderate but significant shortening of TCRB CDR3 length in all four CD4+ subsets. Naive, central memory and regulatory TCRB repertoires appeared to be more alike among patients than among healthy donors. HLA sub-analyses involved small numbers of individuals, so any influence of HLA type on TCRB rearrangement remained unresolved.

This TCR derives from a man between 18 and 35 years old in good health. Sequencing was performed on Tregs from blood. Read against the paper, the sample's cell subset or site label means: regulatory CD4+ T cells. The chain couples TRBV30 to TRBJ1-4, with no reliable assignment of the D segment. Here is the DNA: TGTGCCTGGAGTGTACGCCAGGATGAAAAACTGTTTTTT. The translation is CAWSVRQDEKLFF.